The present T cell receptor beta chain was sequenced within a study of cytomegalovirus exposure and HLA in healthy donors. CDR1 MRHNA and CDR2 SNTAGT come from the germline V gene. The CDR3 has 13 residues. Trimming left V 4 bases short and J 7 bases short, with 11 bases between. Comment on this clone: The antigen is not known.

Libraries were prepared by immunoSEQ multiplex PCR; TCRdb keeps only in-frame clonotypes and omits some of them. The table has some 110,000 clones, about 87% seen once. Study observations and caveats: The classifier was said to identify cytomegalovirus status with high specificity and sensitivity. TCR clusters originating in the first cohort tended to co-occur in the 120 validation repertoires, according to a later analysis.

This TCR was sampled from a man younger than 30 in good health and CMV-seronegative. The sequenced material came from PBMCs. The chain joins TRBV6-4 to TRBJ1-5; D is unclear. This CDR3 is CASSAESWQPQHF. CDR3 bases: TGTGCCAGCAGTGCTGAGAGTTGGCAGCCCCAGCATTTT.